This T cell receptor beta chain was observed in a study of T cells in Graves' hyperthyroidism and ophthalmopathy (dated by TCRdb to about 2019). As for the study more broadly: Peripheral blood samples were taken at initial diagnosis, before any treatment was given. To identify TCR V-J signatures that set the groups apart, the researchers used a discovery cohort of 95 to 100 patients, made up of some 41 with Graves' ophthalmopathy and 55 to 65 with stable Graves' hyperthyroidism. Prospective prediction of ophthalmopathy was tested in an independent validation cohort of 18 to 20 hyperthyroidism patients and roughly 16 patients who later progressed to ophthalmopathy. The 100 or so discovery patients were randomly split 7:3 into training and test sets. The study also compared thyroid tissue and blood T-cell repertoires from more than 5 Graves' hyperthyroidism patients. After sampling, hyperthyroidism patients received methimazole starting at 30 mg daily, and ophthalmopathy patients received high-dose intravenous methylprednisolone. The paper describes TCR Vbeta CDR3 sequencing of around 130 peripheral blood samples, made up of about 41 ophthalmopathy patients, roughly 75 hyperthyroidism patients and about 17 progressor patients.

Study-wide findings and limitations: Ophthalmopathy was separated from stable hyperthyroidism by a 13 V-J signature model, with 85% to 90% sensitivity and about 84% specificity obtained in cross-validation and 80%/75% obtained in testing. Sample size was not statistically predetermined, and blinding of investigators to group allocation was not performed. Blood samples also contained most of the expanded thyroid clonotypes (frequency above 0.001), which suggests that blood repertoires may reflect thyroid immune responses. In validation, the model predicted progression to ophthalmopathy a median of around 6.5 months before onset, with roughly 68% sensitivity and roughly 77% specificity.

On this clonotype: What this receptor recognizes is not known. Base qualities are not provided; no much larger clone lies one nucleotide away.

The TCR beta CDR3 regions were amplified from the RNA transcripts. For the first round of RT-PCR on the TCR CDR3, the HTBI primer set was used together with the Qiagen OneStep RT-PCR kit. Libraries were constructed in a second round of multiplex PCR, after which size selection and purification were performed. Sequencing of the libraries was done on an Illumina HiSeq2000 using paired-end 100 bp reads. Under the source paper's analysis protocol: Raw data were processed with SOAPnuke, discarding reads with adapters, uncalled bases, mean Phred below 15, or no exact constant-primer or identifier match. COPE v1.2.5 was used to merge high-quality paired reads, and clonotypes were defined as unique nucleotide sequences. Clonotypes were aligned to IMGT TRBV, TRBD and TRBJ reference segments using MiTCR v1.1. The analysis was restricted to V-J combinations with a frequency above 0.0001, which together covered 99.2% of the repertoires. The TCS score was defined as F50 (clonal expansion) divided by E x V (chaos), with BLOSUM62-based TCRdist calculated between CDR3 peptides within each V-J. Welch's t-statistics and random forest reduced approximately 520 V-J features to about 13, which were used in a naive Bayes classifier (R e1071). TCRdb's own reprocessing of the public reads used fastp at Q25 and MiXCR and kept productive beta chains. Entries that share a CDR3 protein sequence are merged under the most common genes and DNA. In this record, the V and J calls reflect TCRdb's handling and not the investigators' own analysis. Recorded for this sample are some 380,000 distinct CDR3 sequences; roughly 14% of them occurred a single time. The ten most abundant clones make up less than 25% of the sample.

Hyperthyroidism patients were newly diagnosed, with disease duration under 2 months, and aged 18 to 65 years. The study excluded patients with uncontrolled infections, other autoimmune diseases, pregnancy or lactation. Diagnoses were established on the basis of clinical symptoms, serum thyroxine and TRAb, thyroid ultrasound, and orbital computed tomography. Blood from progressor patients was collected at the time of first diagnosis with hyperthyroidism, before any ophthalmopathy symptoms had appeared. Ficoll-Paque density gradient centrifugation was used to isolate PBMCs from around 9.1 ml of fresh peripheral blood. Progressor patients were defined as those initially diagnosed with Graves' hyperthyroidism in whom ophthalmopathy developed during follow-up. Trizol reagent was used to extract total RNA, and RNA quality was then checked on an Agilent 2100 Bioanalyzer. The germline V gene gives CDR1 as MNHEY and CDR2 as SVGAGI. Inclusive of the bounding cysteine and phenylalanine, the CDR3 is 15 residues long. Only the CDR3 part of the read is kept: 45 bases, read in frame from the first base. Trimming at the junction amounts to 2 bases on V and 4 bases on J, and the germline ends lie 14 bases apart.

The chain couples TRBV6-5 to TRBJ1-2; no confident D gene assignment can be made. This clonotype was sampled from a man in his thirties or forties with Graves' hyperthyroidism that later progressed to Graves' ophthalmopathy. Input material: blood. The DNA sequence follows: TGTGCCAGCAGTTACGGGTCAGGACCATTCTATGGCTACACCTTC. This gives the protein CASSYGSGPFYGYTF.